This TCR beta chain came from a study of metastatic and nonmetastatic thyroid tumors. Study context: Repertoires from malignant and benign thyroid patients were compared across blood and tumor or nodule tissue. Study outcomes and limitations: The reported finding was significantly higher TCR beta diversity in malignant thyroid tumors relative to benign nodules, in blood and tumor.

The entire patient cohort was treatment-naive prior to thyroid surgery. There are many counts of this clone. The antigen remains undetermined. Authors' methods: Clinicopathological groups differed in CDR3, with these differences serving to build a distant-metastasis classifier for papillary thyroid cancer. MiXCR was used by TCRdb to re-call the PCR reads. TCRdb, not the authors, supplied the V and J calls. This sample carries over 13,000 clones, about 25% of them seen once, and the ten largest clones take more than 7%. The TCR was taken from a female donor with papillary thyroid cancer or a benign thyroid nodule (not recorded which). Some clones in this sample may be carry-over from other donors' samples. Input material: blood.

The CDR3 region is CSASGRSDYEQYF. CDR3 bases: TGCAGTGCTAGCGGACGTTCTGACTACGAGCAGTACTTC. This sequence joins TRBV20-1 and TRBJ2-7; no reliable D call. The ends were cut back, 3 bases at V and 3 bases at J, with 12 bases in the middle. This CDR3 spans 13 amino acids. In germline, CDR1 is DFQATT, CDR2 SNEGSKA (reference sequence).